This T cell receptor (beta chain) stems from a study of T cells after yellow fever vaccination. Study results and limitations: Peaking faster, on day 5 versus 15, the secondary response was nonetheless weaker.

V was shortened by 5 bases and J by 2 bases, with 11 bases between the two germline ends. The length of the CDR3 is 14 residues. TCRdb itself ran the 5' RACE reads through MiXCR, one entry per CDR3 protein. This table holds under 150,000 distinct CDR3 sequences, over 12% found once. On this clonotype: Its cognate antigen is unknown.

J is TRBJ2-3 and V is TRBV12-3 or TRBV12-4; D could derive from TRBD1 or TRBD2 (7 bases each). The sample consisted of CD8+ T cells sorted from PBMCs, taken 5 days after the yellow fever booster vaccination. The receptor was isolated from a man aged 18 to 29 who received the YFV17D yellow fever vaccine. The DNA of the CDR3 is TGTGCCAGCAGTGGGAGGGGGCACACAGATACGCAGTATTTT. It specifies CASSGRGHTDTQYF.